This passage covers 32 T cell receptor beta chains from one sample sequenced in a study of CD8+ T cells in alopecia areata. Once RNA had been extracted, it was reverse transcribed into cDNA to act as the sequencing template. Data came from immunoSEQ multiplex PCR; TCRdb stores just in-frame clones and leaves some out. The top ten clones hold approximately 2% of a sample with under 350,000 clones, roughly 64% of them seen once. Treatment noted: oral pan-JAK inhibitor, 5-10 mg twice daily. Sequenced material: CD4+ T cells sorted from blood, taken at week 24, from a patient treated with tofacitinib. Receptor source: a human donor with alopecia areata.

Regarding this clone: Additional DNA sequences in this sample encode the identical CDR3. J is TRBJ2-5 and V is TRBV20-1; D is unclear. The germline CDR1 and CDR2 sequences are DFQATT and SNEGSKA (reference sequence). There are 10 residues in the CDR3. Trimming pared 4 bases from V and 5 bases from J, leaving 5 bases between. The CDR3 bases are TGCAGTGCTAACTCCGAGACCCAGTACTTC. Protein product: CSANSETQYF.

The table lists this clone with a count of one. V is TRBV4-1 and J is TRBJ1-2; the match to TRBD1 covers 7 bases. The CDR3 spans 16 residues. The V gene end was trimmed by 1 base and the J gene end by 4 bases; junction bases not matched to a gene: 9. CDR1 is MGHRA, CDR2 YSYEKL, per germline. The CDR3 region has the DNA TGCGCCAGCAGCCAAGTAGAAGTTCGGGACAGCTATGGCTACACCTTC. Translating gives CASSQVEVRDSYGYTF.

This sequence joins TRBV30 and TRBJ1-1; D is unresolved. V dropped 3 bases and J dropped 9 bases, with 17 bases sitting between them. CDR3 size: 13 residues. Germline V gene sequence: CDR1 GTSNPN, CDR2 SVGIG (reference sequence). The CDR3: CAWRGSEAEKAFF. The CDR3 DNA is TGTGCCTGGAGGGGTTCGGAGGCTGAGAAAGCTTTCTTT. The whole variable domain, filled in from reference TRBV30 and TRBJ1-1, reads SQTIHQWPATLVQPVGSPLSLECTVEGTSNPNLYWYRQAAGRGLQLLFYSVGIGQISSEVPQNLSASRPQDRQFILSSKKLLLSDSGFYLCAWRGSEAEKAFFGQGTRLTVV.

This sequence joins TRBV18 and TRBJ1-1; 7 nucleotides agree with TRBD1. The germline CDR1 and CDR2 sequences are KGHSH and LQKENI. V lost 4 bases and J lost 8; bases outside the gene matches: 13. The CDR3 has 15 residues. The CDR3: CASSLSGQRRGEAFF. CDR3 in DNA: TGTGCCAGCTCACTGTCGGGACAGAGGCGTGGGGAAGCTTTCTTT. Full variable domain (remainder filled in from reference TRBV18 and TRBJ1-1): NAGVMQNPRHLVRRRGQEARLRCSPMKGHSHVYWYRQLPEEGLKFMVYLQKENIIDESGMPKERFSAEFPKEGPSILRIQQVVRGDSAAYFCASSLSGQRRGEAFFGQGTRLTVV.

The chain couples TRBV7-9 to TRBJ2-5; 8 bases fit TRBD2. Germline trimming cut 2 bases from V and 1 base from J; bases unmatched to any gene: 9. This CDR3 is 17 amino acids long. Germline assignment: CDR1 SEHNR and CDR2 FQNEAQ (reference sequence). The CDR3: CASSLKFERGTQETQYF. Written as DNA, the CDR3 is TGTGCCAGCAGCTTAAAATTCGAGCGGGGGACCCAAGAGACCCAGTACTTC.

The V gene is TRBV30, the J gene TRBJ1-1; D is uncertain. Germline values: CDR1 GTSNPN, CDR2 SVGIG (reference sequence). There are 13 residues in the CDR3. With 0 bases removed from V and 3 bases from J, the gap between germline ends came to 8 bases. The CDR3 region has the DNA TGTGCCTGGAGTGTACCAGATTACACTGAAGCTTTCTTT. Protein product: CAWSVPDYTEAFF.

The genes are TRBV5-1 and TRBJ2-1, with a weak D call TRBD2 (6 bases). Germline V gives CDR1 SGHRS, CDR2 YFSETQ. There are 15 residues in the CDR3. V lost 0 bases and J lost 5, with 12 bases in between. CDR3 in amino acids: CASSLDRTTNNEQFF. The CDR3 DNA reads TGCGCCAGCAGCTTGGATAGGACTACCAACAATGAGCAGTTCTTC.

V gene TRBV30 combines with J gene TRBJ2-3; 10 bases map to TRBD2. The trim removed 4 bases at V and 0 bases at J, leaving 4 bases unmatched. Germline V gene lookup returns CDR1 GTSNPN and CDR2 SVGIG (reference sequence). CDR3 size: 15 residues. Written as DNA, the CDR3 is TGTGCCTGGACCCCACTAGCGGGGAGCACAGATACGCAGTATTTT. Translated, it gives CAWTPLAGSTDTQYF.

This clone was found a few times. This sequence joins TRBV4-1 and TRBJ2-7; 10 bases fit TRBD2. The ends lost 0 bases at V and 3 bases at J; junction bases unmatched: 11. This CDR3 is built from 18 residues. Germline V lookup: CDR1 MGHRA, CDR2 YSYEKL. In DNA, the CDR3 is TGCGCCAGCAGCCAAGAGGCCAGGGGGACTAGCGCATACTACGAGCAGTACTTC. This gives the protein CASSQEARGTSAYYEQYF.

CDR3 amino acids: CASRNRQGPSDTQYF. As DNA, the CDR3 is TGTGCCAGCAGAAATCGGCAGGGGCCATCAGATACGCAGTATTTT. This rearrangement joins TRBV2 to TRBJ2-3; tentatively, D is TRBD1 (6 bases). Germline V gene data show CDR1 as SNHLY and CDR2 as FYNNEI. The ends were cut back, 6 bases at V and 4 bases at J, with 17 bases in the middle. The CDR3 is 15 amino acids.

This clone was picked up a small number of times. V gene TRBV14 combines with J gene TRBJ1-1; D is unresolved. Germline V gene data show CDR1 as SGHDN and CDR2 as FVKESK. The CDR3 has 16 amino acids. V lost 1 base and J lost 4, with 16 bases in between. CDR3 residues: CASSQGPETMSTEAFF. The DNA of the CDR3 is TGTGCCAGCAGCCAAGGACCGGAGACAATGAGCACTGAAGCTTTCTTT.

The gene calls are TRBV25-1 and TRBJ1-4, with 10 nucleotides matching TRBD1. The germline V gene encodes CDR1 MGHDK and CDR2 SYGVNS. V gave up 4 bases and J gave up 10 bases; unmatched junction bases: 6. The length of the CDR3 is 14 residues. CDR3 DNA sequence: TGTGCCAGCAGTGGGGACAGGGGATCAGGAAAACTGTTTTTT. Its translation is CASSGDRGSGKLFF.

In this sample, this clone turned up a few times. V is TRBV5-4 and J is TRBJ2-2; possible D gene TRBD2, 6 bases. The ends were cut back, 4 bases at V and 4 bases at J, with 17 bases in the middle. The CDR3 has 16 residues. Per germline, CDR1 SGHNT and CDR2 YYREEE (reference sequence). CDR3 loop: CASSPGGLGVTGELFF. The CDR3 DNA sequence: TGTGCCAGCAGCCCCGGGGGATTAGGGGTCACCGGGGAGCTGTTTTTT.

This clone was seen a handful of times. A much larger clone sits a single nucleotide away, making a read error possible. The chain combines TRBV7-2 with TRBJ2-7; no firm D call. The CDR3 runs to 11 residues. Trimming pared 4 bases from V and 3 bases from J, leaving 4 bases between. CDR1 is SGHTA and CDR2 is FQGNSA in the germline V gene. The CDR3 region is CASSSLYEQYF. The CDR3 DNA reads as TGTGCCAGCAGCTCCCTCTACGAGCAGTACTTC. The whole variable domain, remainder taken from reference TRBV7-2 and TRBJ2-7, is GAGVSQSPSNKVTEKGKDVELRCDPISGHTALYWYRQSLGQGLEFLIYFQGNSAPDKSGLPSDRFSAERTGGSVSTLTIQRTQQEDSAVYLCASSSLYEQYFGPGTRLTVT.

This rearrangement joins TRBV2 to TRBJ2-4; 7 positions agree with TRBD2. Trimming at V came to 5 bases and at J to 9 bases, leaving 4 bases not matched to a gene. The CDR3 has 12 residues. CDR1 is SNHLY and CDR2 is FYNNEI in the germline V gene. As DNA, the CDR3 is TGTGCCAGCAGTCTCACGGGGGGCATTCAGTACTTC. Amino acids: CASSLTGGIQYF.

There are a few counts of this clone. The V and J genes are TRBV28 and TRBJ1-5; D remains unclear. The CDR3 totals 14 residues. The germline V gene encodes CDR1 MDHEN and CDR2 SYDVKM. V gave up 2 bases and J gave up 0 bases, with 5 bases separating them. CDR3 bases: TGTGCCAGCAGTTTAATGGGTAGCAATCAGCCCCAGCATTTT. Translation: CASSLMGSNQPQHF.

The V gene is TRBV9, the J gene TRBJ2-5; perhaps TRBD1 as D (6 bases). The CDR3 is 16 amino acids. Germline lookup yields CDR1 SGDLS and CDR2 YYNGEE. V lost 1 base and J 8 bases, leaving 21 bases between the germline ends. The chain's CDR3 is CASSVKGDPKRETQYF. CDR3 nucleotide sequence: TGTGCCAGCAGCGTAAAGGGGGACCCGAAAAGGGAAACCCAGTACTTC.

As concerns this clone: Different DNA sequences within this sample yield the same CDR3. V gene TRBV5-1 combines with J gene TRBJ1-1; D is undetermined. Germline V gene lookup returns CDR1 SGHRS and CDR2 YFSETQ. The germline V and J ends were trimmed by 0 bases and 4 bases, with 7 bases remaining between them. This CDR3 has 13 amino acids. The DNA for the CDR3 is TGCGCCAGCAGCTTGGGGGGAGGCACTGAAGCTTTCTTT. Translation: CASSLGGGTEAFF.

DNA of the CDR3: TGTGCCAGCAGCTCGGGACAGAACAATGAGCAGTTCTTC. Protein product: CASSSGQNNEQFF. The chain links TRBV5-4 to TRBJ2-1, with TRBD1 matching 7 bases. This CDR3 has 13 residues. Germline lookup yields CDR1 SGHNT and CDR2 YYREEE (reference sequence). J was trimmed by 5 bases and V by 3 bases; bases with no gene match: 2.

This clone appeared a single time. This chain connects TRBV30 to TRBJ2-6, with no clear D. Looked up from germline, CDR1 is GTSNPN and CDR2 is SVGIG (reference sequence). CDR3 size: 13 residues. The V and J ends lost 5 bases and 0 bases respectively, with 5 bases between them. The CDR3 sequence is CAWGGSGANVLTF. The CDR3 nucleotides read TGTGCCTGGGGCGGCTCTGGGGCCAACGTCCTGACTTTC.

This clone was seen only a few times. The rearrangement links TRBV7-9 to TRBJ2-3; a possible D gene is TRBD2 (6 bases). The CDR3 consists of 15 residues. V lost 10 bases and J lost 0, with 17 bases in between. Germline V CDR1 and CDR2: SEHNR, FQNEAQ (reference sequence). CDR3 loop: CAITRAGTSTDTQYF. The DNA for the CDR3 is TGTGCCATTACGAGGGCAGGGACTAGCACAGATACGCAGTATTTT.

The chain joins TRBV29-1 to TRBJ2-7, with D perhaps matching TRBD1 (5 bases). Trimming cost V 4 bases and J 2 bases, with 18 bases left between them. The germline V gene has CDR1 SQVTM and CDR2 ANQGSEA. This CDR3 has 15 residues. CDR3 coding DNA: TGCAGCGTTGTAGGAGTTCAGGACACCCCCTACGAGCAGTACTTC. Its protein product is CSVVGVQDTPYEQYF.

V is TRBV10-3 and J is TRBJ2-5; 7 bases are a match to TRBD2. Per the germline V gene, CDR1 is ENHRY and CDR2 is SYGVKD. The CDR3 is made up of 13 amino acids. The V segment lost 6 bases and the J segment 2 bases; nucleotides outside the gene matches: 3. The CDR3 spells CAIREAGQETQYF. In DNA form, the CDR3 reads TGTGCCATCAGGGAAGCGGGGCAAGAGACCCAGTACTTC.

The J gene is TRBJ1-6, the V gene TRBV25-1; D is perhaps TRBD1 (6 bases). Deletions cut 0 bases from V and 8 bases from J, with 14 bases between. This CDR3 comprises 16 residues. Germline values: CDR1 MGHDK, CDR2 SYGVNS. The CDR3 DNA reads as TGTGCCAGCAGTGAATATAAAGGGGGAATGGATTCACCCCTCCACTTT. It translates to CASSEYKGGMDSPLHF.

The V call is TRBV6-1, the J call TRBJ1-5, with 7 bases lining up with TRBD1. J was trimmed by 0 bases and V by 6 bases; bases with no gene match: 5. This CDR3 contains 15 residues. Per germline, CDR1 MNHNS and CDR2 SASEGT. Written as DNA, the CDR3 is TGTGCCAGCAGAACACAGGGGTATAGCAATCAGCCCCAGCATTTT. It specifies CASRTQGYSNQPQHF.

The chain combines TRBV5-6 with TRBJ1-2; possibly TRBD1 for D (5 bases). The CDR3 has 14 amino acids. Trimming removed 0 bases at V and 3 bases at J, with 9 bases between. Germline CDR1 and CDR2: SGHDT and YYEEEE. DNA for the CDR3: TGTGCCAGCAGCTTGGCCAGGGCCTACTATGGCTACACCTTC. Translated, it gives CASSLARAYYGYTF.

The chain links TRBV19 to TRBJ2-1, with 7 positions matching TRBD2. Germline lookup yields CDR1 LNHDA and CDR2 SQIVND (reference sequence). The trim removed 6 bases at V and 1 base at J, leaving 3 bases unmatched. There are 14 residues in the CDR3. The CDR3 sequence is CASRREGSYNEQFF. The CDR3 DNA reads as TGTGCCAGTAGGAGGGAGGGATCCTACAATGAGCAGTTCTTC.

The table lists this clone with a count of one. CDR3 amino acids: CASTTPLGHERETQYF. CDR3 DNA sequence: TGCGCCAGCACCACACCGCTCGGCCATGAGAGGGAGACCCAGTACTTC. V usage is TRBV5-1 and J usage is TRBJ2-5, with D unclear. Germline lookup yields CDR1 SGHRS and CDR2 YFSETQ. The CDR3 extends over 16 amino acids. V lost 6 bases to trimming and J lost 5 bases, with 23 bases between them. The full variable domain, its missing parts supplied by reference TRBV5-1 and TRBJ2-5, is KAGVTQTPRYLIKTRGQQVTLSCSPISGHRSVSWYQQTPGQGLQFLFEYFSETQRNKGNFPGRFSGRQFSNSRSEMNVSTLELGDSALYLCASTTPLGHERETQYFGPGTRLLVL.

This clone showed up just a few times. The chain couples TRBV28 to TRBJ2-1, with TRBD1 matching over 10 bases. Looked up from germline, CDR1 is MDHEN and CDR2 is SYDVKM. V lost 4 bases and J lost 5; bases outside the gene matches: 23. This CDR3 is built from 21 residues. The CDR3 here is CASSSPDRGRLSAWTNNEQFF. The CDR3 nucleotides are TGTGCCAGCAGTTCCCCAGACAGGGGGCGTCTAAGCGCTTGGACTAACAATGAGCAGTTCTTC.

The V gene is TRBV6-5, the J gene TRBJ2-5; the match to TRBD2 covers 8 bases. This CDR3 is 14 amino acids long. Trimming at V came to 6 bases and at J to 0 bases, leaving 3 bases not matched to a gene. Per germline, CDR1 MNHEY and CDR2 SVGAGI. CDR3 region: CASRTAGDQETQYF. CDR3 coding DNA: TGTGCCAGCAGGACAGCGGGGGACCAAGAGACCCAGTACTTC.

The chain employs TRBV30 and TRBJ2-5; D is unresolved. Germline CDR1 GTSNPN, CDR2 SVGIG (reference sequence). The V and J ends lost 1 base and 12 bases respectively, with 12 bases between them. This CDR3 is 11 amino acids long. For the CDR3, the DNA is TGTGCCTGGAGTGGCAACGGACGAAAGTACTTC. Its protein product is CAWSGNGRKYF.

This chain links TRBV6-5 with TRBJ2-3; D may correspond to TRBD1 or TRBD2 (7 bases each). The CDR3 is 15 amino acids. V lost 5 bases and J 5 bases, leaving 17 bases between the germline ends. The germline gives CDR1 MNHEY, CDR2 SVGAGI. The DNA for the CDR3 is TGTGCCAGCAGTCCCAAGACAGGGAGGGAAGATACGCAGTATTTT. Translation gives CASSPKTGREDTQYF.